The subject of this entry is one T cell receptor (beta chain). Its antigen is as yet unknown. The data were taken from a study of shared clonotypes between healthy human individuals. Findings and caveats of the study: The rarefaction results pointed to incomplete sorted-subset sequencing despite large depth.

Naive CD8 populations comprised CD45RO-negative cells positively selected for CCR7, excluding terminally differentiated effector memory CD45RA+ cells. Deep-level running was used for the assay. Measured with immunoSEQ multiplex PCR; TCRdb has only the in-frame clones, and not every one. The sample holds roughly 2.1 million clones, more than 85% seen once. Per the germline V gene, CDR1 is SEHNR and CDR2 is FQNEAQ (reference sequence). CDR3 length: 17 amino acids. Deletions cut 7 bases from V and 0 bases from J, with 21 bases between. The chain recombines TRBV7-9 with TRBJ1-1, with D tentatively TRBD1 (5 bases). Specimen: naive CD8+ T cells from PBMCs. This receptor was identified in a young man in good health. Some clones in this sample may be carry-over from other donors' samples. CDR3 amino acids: CASNPPQGTSMNTEAFF. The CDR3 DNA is TGTGCCAGCAACCCCCCCCAGGGAACGTCGATGAACACTGAAGCTTTCTTT.